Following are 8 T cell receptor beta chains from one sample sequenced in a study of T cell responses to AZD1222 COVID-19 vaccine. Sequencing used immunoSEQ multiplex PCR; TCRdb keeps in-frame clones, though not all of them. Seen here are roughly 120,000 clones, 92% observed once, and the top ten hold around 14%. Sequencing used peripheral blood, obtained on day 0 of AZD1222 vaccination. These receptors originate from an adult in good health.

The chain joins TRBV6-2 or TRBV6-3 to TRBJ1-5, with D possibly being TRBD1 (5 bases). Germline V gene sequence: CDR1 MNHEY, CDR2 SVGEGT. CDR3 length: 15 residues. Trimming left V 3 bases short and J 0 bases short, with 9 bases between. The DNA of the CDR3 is TGTGCCAGCAGTTATGCGGGGGGTAGCAATCAGCCCCAGCATTTT. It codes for CASSYAGGSNQPQHF.

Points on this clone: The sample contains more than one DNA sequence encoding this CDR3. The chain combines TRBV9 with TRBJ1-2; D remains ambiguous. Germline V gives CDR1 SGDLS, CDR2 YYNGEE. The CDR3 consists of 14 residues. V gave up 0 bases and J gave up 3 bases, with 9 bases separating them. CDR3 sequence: CASSVEGRDYGYTF. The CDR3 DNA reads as TGTGCCAGCAGCGTAGAGGGCCGGGACTATGGCTACACCTTC. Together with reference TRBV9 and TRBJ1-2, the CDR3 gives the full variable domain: DSGVTQTPKHLITATGQRVTLRCSPRSGDLSVYWYQQSLDQGLQFLIQYYNGEERAKGNILERFSAQQFPDLHSELNLSSLELGDSALYFCASSVEGRDYGYTFGSGTRLTVV.

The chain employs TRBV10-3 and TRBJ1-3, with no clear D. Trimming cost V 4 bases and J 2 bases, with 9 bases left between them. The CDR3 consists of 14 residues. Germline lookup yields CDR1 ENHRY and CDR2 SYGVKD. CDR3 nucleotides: TGTGCCATCAGTGTCGGGGTTACTGGAAACACCATATATTTT. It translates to CAISVGVTGNTIYF.

The CDR3 DNA reads as TGTGCCAGCTCACCAGAGCTAGGAGGAGGCTACACCTTC. Protein: CASSPELGGGYTF. The V call is TRBV18, the J call TRBJ1-2; no firm D call. Trimming left V 2 bases short and J 8 bases short, with 12 bases between. The CDR3 consists of 13 residues. Germline CDR1 and CDR2: KGHSH and LQKENI.

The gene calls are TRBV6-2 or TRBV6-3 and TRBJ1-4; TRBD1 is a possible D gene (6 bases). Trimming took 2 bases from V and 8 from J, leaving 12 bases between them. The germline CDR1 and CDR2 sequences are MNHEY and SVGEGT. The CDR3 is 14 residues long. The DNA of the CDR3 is TGTGCCAGCAGTTACCGGGACAATAGAGAAAAACTGTTTTTT. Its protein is CASSYRDNREKLFF.

The CDR3 sequence: CASNRPGVYEQYF. The CDR3 DNA reads as TGTGCCAGCAACAGGCCAGGGGTGTACGAGCAGTACTTC. The chain employs TRBV2 and TRBJ2-7; the D gene is possibly TRBD1 (6 bases). There are 13 residues in the CDR3. V shed 7 bases and J shed 4 bases, with 14 bases lying between them. The germline V gene encodes CDR1 SNHLY and CDR2 FYNNEI.

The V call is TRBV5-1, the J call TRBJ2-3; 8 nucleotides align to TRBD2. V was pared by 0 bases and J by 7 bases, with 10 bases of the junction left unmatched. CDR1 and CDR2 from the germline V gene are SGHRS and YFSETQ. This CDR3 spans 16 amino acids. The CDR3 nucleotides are TGCGCCAGCAGCTTGGCTGGACTAGCATGGGGGAATACGCAGTATTTT. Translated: CASSLAGLAWGNTQYF. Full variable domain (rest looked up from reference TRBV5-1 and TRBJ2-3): KAGVTQTPRYLIKTRGQQVTLSCSPISGHRSVSWYQQTPGQGLQFLFEYFSETQRNKGNFPGRFSGRQFSNSRSEMNVSTLELGDSALYLCASSLAGLAWGNTQYFGPGTRLTVL.

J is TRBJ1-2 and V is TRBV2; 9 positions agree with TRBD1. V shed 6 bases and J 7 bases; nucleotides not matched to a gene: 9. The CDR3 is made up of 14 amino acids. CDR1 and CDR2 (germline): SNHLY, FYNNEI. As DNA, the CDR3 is TGTGCCAGCAGGGTTAACAGGGGGCCTGGTGGCTACACCTTC. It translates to CASRVNRGPGGYTF. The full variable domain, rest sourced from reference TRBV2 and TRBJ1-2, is EPEVTQTPSHQVTQMGQEVILRCVPISNHLYFYWYRQILGQKVEFLVSFYNNEISEKSEIFDDQFSVERPDGSNFTLKIRSTKLEDSAMYFCASRVNRGPGGYTFGSGTRLTVV.